The T cell receptor beta chain under discussion was sequenced for a study of blood T cell repertoires in COVID-19. Study-wide context: Sites in the United States, Italy and Spain provided acute and convalescent COVID-19 samples.

Looked up from germline, CDR1 is SGHRS and CDR2 is YFSETQ. Trimming removed 0 bases at V and 7 bases at J, with 16 bases between. CDR3 length equals 15 residues. Sequencing used immunoSEQ multiplex PCR; TCRdb keeps in-frame clones, though not all of them. Among 200,000 to 300,000 clones listed, 70% to 85% were seen once. What was sequenced was peripheral blood. This TCR derives from a woman over 75 with acute or convalescent COVID-19. J is TRBJ1-1 and V is TRBV5-1, with D maybe TRBD1 (5 bases). DNA for the CDR3: TGCGCCAGCAGCTTGGAAGTAGGGGCAGGAATTGAAGCTTTCTTT. Translating it yields CASSLEVGAGIEAFF.